These 27 T cell receptor beta chains share one sample of origin, sequenced in a study of blood T cell repertoires in COVID-19. The data were produced by immunoSEQ multiplex PCR, yet TCRdb's version contains in-frame clones alone and is incomplete. The table records a few hundred thousand clones, roughly 90% of them present only once. Sequences were obtained from peripheral blood. The receptor set was obtained from a man aged 18 to 35 who had recovered from COVID-19.

The gene calls are TRBV4-2 and TRBJ2-3; 13 bases map to TRBD2. Germline CDR1 LGHNA, CDR2 YNFKEQ. The V gene end was trimmed by 4 bases and the J gene end by 1 base; junction bases not matched to a gene: 5. This CDR3 contains 17 residues. CDR3 sequence reads: CASSLAGTSGGTDTQYF. The CDR3 DNA is TGTGCCAGCAGCCTAGCAGGGACTAGCGGGGGCACAGATACGCAGTATTTT.

The chain combines TRBV7-2 with TRBJ2-1, with D tentatively TRBD2 (6 bases). The germline CDR1 and CDR2 sequences are SGHTA and FQGNSA. This CDR3 region has 16 residues. V gave up 5 bases and J gave up 8 bases, with 22 bases separating them. CDR3 amino acids: CASSPRRERRGYEQFF. In DNA, the CDR3 is TGTGCCAGCAGCCCCCGAAGGGAGAGACGGGGGTATGAGCAGTTCTTC. Drawing the rest from reference TRBV7-2 and TRBJ2-1, the complete variable domain is GAGVSQSPSNKVTEKGKDVELRCDPISGHTALYWYRQSLGQGLEFLIYFQGNSAPDKSGLPSDRFSAERTGGSVSTLTIQRTQQEDSAVYLCASSPRRERRGYEQFFGPGTRLTVL.

CDR3 in DNA: TGTGCCAGCAGCTTATTAACAGGCCCGATCTGGGATGAGCAGTTCTTC. This translates into CASSLLTGPIWDEQFF. The J gene is TRBJ2-1, the V gene TRBV13; D perhaps matches TRBD1 (5 bases). The length of the CDR3 is 16 residues. CDR1 and CDR2 from the germline V gene are PRHDT and FYEKMQ (reference sequence). The V end lost 2 bases, the J end lost 8 bases, and 19 bases lay between the germline ends. Drawing the rest from reference TRBV13 and TRBJ2-1, the complete variable domain is AAGVIQSPRHLIKEKRETATLKCYPIPRHDTVYWYQQGPGQDPQFLISFYEKMQSDKGSIPDRFSAQQFSDYHSELNMSSLELGDSALYFCASSLLTGPIWDEQFFGPGTRLTVL.

This sequence joins TRBV6-5 and TRBJ1-4; 9 nucleotides match TRBD1. The CDR3 has 14 amino acids. Trimming removed 6 bases from V and 7 bases from J; junction bases left unmatched: 6. CDR1 is MNHEY and CDR2 is SVGAGI in the germline V gene. The CDR3 DNA sequence: TGTGCCAGCAGCAATACAGGGGGCGCTGAAAAACTGTTTTTT. Translating gives CASSNTGGAEKLFF.

The chain employs TRBV19 and TRBJ2-7; D is unresolved. Trimming took 1 base from V and 6 from J, leaving 7 bases between them. Germline loops: CDR1 LNHDA, CDR2 SQIVND (reference sequence). This CDR3 has 12 residues. The CDR3 bases are TGTGCCAGTAGTATAGTCGGTGGCGAGCAGTACTTC. Protein: CASSIVGGEQYF.

This clone was found once. This chain connects TRBV18 to TRBJ2-5, with TRBD2 identical over 9 bases. The V and J ends lost 6 bases and 3 bases, in that order; junction bases with no gene match: 5. The length of the CDR3 is 14 residues. Germline V lookup: CDR1 KGHSH, CDR2 LQKENI. The CDR3 nucleotides are TGTGCCAGCTCCGCCCGACTAGCGGAAGAGACCCAGTACTTC. Its translation is CASSARLAEETQYF. Full variable domain (remainder filled in from reference TRBV18 and TRBJ2-5): NAGVMQNPRHLVRRRGQEARLRCSPMKGHSHVYWYRQLPEEGLKFMVYLQKENIIDESGMPKERFSAEFPKEGPSILRIQQVVRGDSAAYFCASSARLAEETQYFGPGTRLLVL.

The count of this clone is one. The chain joins TRBV19 to TRBJ1-5, with unresolved D. V was shortened by 2 bases and J by 2 bases, with 16 bases between the two germline ends. CDR1 LNHDA and CDR2 SQIVND come from the germline V gene (reference sequence). The CDR3 is made up of 17 amino acids. The CDR3 region is CASSISGVVRGNQPQHF. The CDR3 DNA follows: TGTGCCAGTAGTATAAGCGGGGTGGTGAGGGGCAATCAGCCCCAGCATTTT.

The gene calls are TRBV5-1 and TRBJ2-5; 7 bases match TRBD2. After removal of 1 base from V and 5 bases from J, the junction contained 8 bases not matched to a gene. CDR1 is SGHRS and CDR2 is YFSETQ in the germline V gene. The CDR3 totals 15 residues. The CDR3 region has the DNA TGCGCCAGCAGCTTGACACTAGCGCGGGTGGAGACCCAGTACTTC. It codes for CASSLTLARVETQYF.

The chain uses TRBV3-1 (or the pseudogene TRBV3-2) and TRBJ1-2; 7 nucleotides line up with TRBD1. The V segment lost 5 bases and the J segment 4 bases; nucleotides outside the gene matches: 1. Germline CDR1 and CDR2: LGHDT and YNNKEL (reference sequence). The CDR3 is 12 residues long. The CDR3 DNA sequence: TGTGCCAGCAGCGACAGGGCCTATGGCTACACCTTC. Its translation is CASSDRAYGYTF.

V usage is TRBV11-2 and J usage is TRBJ2-1; D uncertain. V lost 2 bases and J 6 bases, leaving 2 bases between the germline ends. Germline loops: CDR1 SGHAT, CDR2 FQNNGV. The CDR3 sequence is 11 residues long. The CDR3 sequence is CASSLLNEQFF. DNA for the CDR3: TGTGCCAGCAGCTTACTCAATGAGCAGTTCTTC.

The gene calls are TRBV19 and TRBJ2-7, with D unresolved. This CDR3 has 13 amino acids. The germline CDR1 and CDR2 sequences are LNHDA and SQIVND (reference sequence). V lost 1 base to trimming and J lost 6 bases, with 10 bases between them. CDR3 in DNA: TGTGCCAGTAGTATAGCATACGGTGGCGAGCAGTACTTC. Translating it yields CASSIAYGGEQYF.

This clone was found a few times. The chain is built from TRBV6-5 and TRBJ1-1; D may be TRBD1 (6 bases). Trimming removed 8 bases at V and 2 bases at J, with 18 bases between. The germline V gene encodes CDR1 MNHEY and CDR2 SVGAGI. This CDR3 is 15 amino acids long. DNA for the CDR3: TGTGCCAGCCTCACAGGGCGGGGGGCAAACACTGAAGCTTTCTTT. Its translation: CASLTGRGANTEAFF.

The rearrangement uses TRBV4-1 and TRBJ2-7; D unclear. The germline V gene has CDR1 MGHRA and CDR2 YSYEKL. The CDR3 loop spans 13 amino acids. V was pared by 4 bases and J by 2 bases, with 9 bases between. For the CDR3, the DNA is TGCGCCAGCAGCCTTACTCATACCTACGAGCAGTACTTC. Translation: CASSLTHTYEQYF.

The chain carries TRBV10-3 and TRBJ2-2, with 7 bases identical to TRBD2. The germline V gene has CDR1 ENHRY and CDR2 SYGVKD. This CDR3 is built from 16 residues. With 6 bases clipped from V and 2 bases from J, the junction kept 9 bases outside the gene matches. The CDR3 DNA follows: TGTGCCATCAGCTCAAAGGGAGGGCAAAACACCGGGGAGCTGTTTTTT. It translates to CAISSKGGQNTGELFF.

The chain joins TRBV4-1 to TRBJ2-3; 8 positions match TRBD2. Germline CDR1 MGHRA, CDR2 YSYEKL. J lost 5 bases, V lost 1 base, and 8 bases had no gene match. The CDR3 is 16 amino acids. The CDR3, as DNA: TGCGCCAGCAGCCAAGTGACGGGAGGGCCCGTAGATACGCAGTATTTT. Protein: CASSQVTGGPVDTQYF.

This clone has a handful of counts. This chain uses TRBV7-9 with TRBJ2-7, with a tentative D call TRBD2 (5 bases). Trimming took off 9 bases at V and 3 bases at J, with 9 bases between the two ends. Germline loops: CDR1 SEHNR, CDR2 FQNEAQ (reference sequence). This CDR3 region has 11 residues. CDR3: CASARDYEQYF. The CDR3 region has the DNA TGTGCCAGTGCCCGGGACTACGAGCAGTACTTC.

V is TRBV18 and J is TRBJ2-7, with TRBD1 matching over 7 bases. Germline CDR1 is KGHSH and CDR2 is LQKENI. CDR3 length: 14 amino acids. The V and J ends lost 6 bases and 5 bases, in that order; junction bases with no gene match: 10. CDR3 DNA: TGTGCCAGCTCTCTCAGACAGGGTGCCCACGAGCAGTACTTC. Translated, it gives CASSLRQGAHEQYF.

J is TRBJ1-5 and V is TRBV2, with 8 bases aligning to TRBD1. CDR1 SNHLY and CDR2 FYNNEI come from the germline V gene. V gave up 7 bases and J gave up 4 bases; unmatched junction bases: 3. CDR3 length: 13 amino acids. The CDR3 is CASIGQGNQPQHF. As DNA, the CDR3 is TGTGCCAGCATCGGACAGGGTAATCAGCCCCAGCATTTT.

This chain uses TRBV6-6 with TRBJ2-3; the match to TRBD2 covers 13 bases. V lost 6 bases and J lost 9; bases outside the gene matches: 12. CDR3 length: 16 residues. Germline CDR1 reads MNHNY; CDR2 reads SVGAGI (reference sequence). CDR3 bases: TGTGCCAGCAGCAGAACTAGCGGGGGGGGCTATTCAACGCAGTATTTT. Amino acids: CASSRTSGGGYSTQYF.

This clone appeared once. The rearrangement uses TRBV2 and TRBJ2-1; 9 nucleotides line up with TRBD1. The CDR3 runs to 15 residues. The germline CDR1 and CDR2 sequences are SNHLY and FYNNEI. V was clipped by 7 bases and J by 7 bases; unmatched bases: 11. The CDR3 sequence is CASTPGTGLGNEQFF. CDR3 DNA sequence: TGTGCCAGCACCCCCGGGACAGGGCTGGGTAATGAGCAGTTCTTC.

This rearrangement joins TRBV6-5 to TRBJ1-1; no clear D gene. V dropped 4 bases and J dropped 7 bases, with 16 bases sitting between them. The germline V gene has CDR1 MNHEY and CDR2 SVGAGI. The CDR3 length is 14 residues. The CDR3 DNA sequence: TGTGCCAGCAGTTCCCTCCAATCGGAGAGTGAAGCTTTCTTT. It encodes CASSSLQSESEAFF.

The chain joins TRBV7-9 to TRBJ1-1; TRBD1 matches at 8 bases. V lost 6 bases to trimming and J lost 0 bases; unmatched junction nucleotides: 3. Germline V gene lookup returns CDR1 SEHNR and CDR2 FQNEAQ (reference sequence). The CDR3 loop spans 14 amino acids. CDR3 region: CASRSGQVNTEAFF. CDR3 DNA sequence: TGTGCCAGCAGATCGGGACAGGTGAACACTGAAGCTTTCTTT.

The rearrangement links TRBV5-4 to TRBJ2-7; 9 bases fit TRBD1. CDR3 length: 15 amino acids. With V trimmed by 4 bases and J by 1 base, 6 bases remained unmatched. Germline lookup yields CDR1 SGHNT and CDR2 YYREEE (reference sequence). Written as DNA, the CDR3 is TGTGCCAGCAGCAAGACGGGACAGGGTTCCTACGAGCAGTACTTC. Translating gives CASSKTGQGSYEQYF.

The V and J genes are TRBV27 and TRBJ2-7; tentatively, D is TRBD1 (7 bases). Germline V gene sequence: CDR1 MNHEY, CDR2 SMNVEV (reference sequence). The CDR3 length is 11 residues. The V end was cut by 8 bases, the J end by 6 bases, with 11 bases between. The CDR3 DNA is TGTGCCAGCTCCCAGGGGGGCGAGCAGTACTTC. Its protein product is CASSQGGEQYF.

This chain connects TRBV3-1 (or the pseudogene TRBV3-2) to TRBJ2-3; unclear D gene. V was pared by 4 bases and J by 3 bases, with 8 bases between. The germline V gene has CDR1 LGHDT and CDR2 YNNKEL (reference sequence). The CDR3 is 13 residues long. The CDR3 region has the DNA TGTGCCAGCAGCCGGTACGGGACAGATACGCAGTATTTT. Amino acids: CASSRYGTDTQYF.

The gene calls are TRBV28 and TRBJ1-2, with 7 bases identical to TRBD1. The germline CDR1 and CDR2 sequences are MDHEN and SYDVKM. V shed 5 bases and J 7 bases; nucleotides not matched to a gene: 13. This CDR3 region has 15 residues. CDR3 region: CASSPDRAPRLGYTF. CDR3 nucleotides: TGTGCCAGCAGTCCCGACAGGGCCCCGAGGCTTGGCTACACCTTC.

This rearrangement joins TRBV11-2 to TRBJ1-2, with D perhaps TRBD1 (6 bases). The CDR3 consists of 14 residues. The V gene's germline CDR1 is SGHAT and CDR2 FQNNGV. The V gene lost 1 base and the J gene lost 7 bases, with 13 bases spanning the gap. CDR3 amino acids: CASSLGGGRAGYTF. CDR3 bases: TGTGCCAGCAGCTTAGGGGGGGGCAGGGCTGGCTACACCTTC. Full variable domain (remainder filled in from reference TRBV11-2 and TRBJ1-2): EAGVAQSPRYKIIEKRQSVAFWCNPISGHATLYWYQQILGQGPKLLIQFQNNGVVDDSQLPKDRFSAERLKGVDSTLKIQPAKLEDSAVYLCASSLGGGRAGYTFGSGTRLTVV.